This T cell receptor (beta chain) was documented in a study of blood T cell repertoires in COVID-19. For the study at large: Specimens from acute and convalescent COVID-19 originated in the United States, Italy and Spain. Sources were T cells, B-cell-depleted T cells, or PBMCs; the material itself was cDNA or gDNA.

Per the authors' pipeline: The assay estimated nucleated cells by amplifying reference gene primers. Clones were sequenced by immunoSEQ multiplex PCR, and TCRdb holds only the in-frame ones, with some missing. V, J and clone size are those of that table, while D and trimming were read from the DNA. Here the sample spans some 40,000 clones, approximately 80% being singletons. The V gene lost 2 bases and the J gene lost 0 bases, with 9 bases spanning the gap. The CDR3 has 14 residues. Germline V gene sequence: CDR1 SGHKS, CDR2 YYEKEE (reference sequence). This rearrangement joins TRBV5-5 to TRBJ2-7, with D perhaps matching TRBD1 (6 bases). The sequenced material came from peripheral blood. The source of this sequence is a man aged 70-80 years with acute or convalescent COVID-19. The CDR3 sequence: CASSFPTGSYEQYF. CDR3 bases: TGTGCCAGCAGCTTCCCGACAGGCTCCTACGAGCAGTACTTC.